This is a list of T cell receptor beta chains from one sample in a study of blood T cell repertoires in COVID-19. Measured with immunoSEQ multiplex PCR; TCRdb has only the in-frame clones, and not every one. The sample has about 100,000 clones, roughly 82% seen once; the top ten hold around 4.5%. The sequencing input was peripheral blood. The receptor set was obtained from a human donor in a cohort sampled during active COVID-19. Each CDR3 is given with its conserved first and last residue. A D gene is named only where the DNA matches it firmly. A clone size is listed for some rows: how often the clone was seen (once, few, many), or a class if it is expanded.

.	TRBV5-1	.	TRBJ2-1	TGCGCCAGCAGCTTGGAGGCAGGGTGGAATGAGCAGTTCTTC	CASSLEAGWNEQFF
.	TRBV27	.	TRBJ2-2	TGTGCCAGCAGTTCTTTCACCGGGGAGCTGTTTTTT	CASSSFTGELFF
TRBD1	TRBV6-5	.	TRBJ2-7	TGTGCCAGCAGTCACGACGGACAGGGGCTGGTGCAGTACTTC	CASSHDGQGLVQYF
.	TRBV11-3	.	TRBJ2-4	TGTGCCAGCAGCTTAGACAGAGCCAAAAACATTCAGTACTTC	CASSLDRAKNIQYF
TRBD1	TRBV28	.	TRBJ2-6	TGTGCCAGCAGTCGCGTCCTAGGGGGCAGGAACTCTGGGGCCAACGTCCTGACTTTC	CASSRVLGGRNSGANVLTF
.	TRBV6-5	.	TRBJ2-3	TGTGCCAGCACCCTAGCCGGAGGCACAGATACGCAGTATTTT	CASTLAGGTDTQYF
TRBD2	TRBV2	.	TRBJ2-1	TGTGCCAGCAGTAGGGGCAGCGGGGGGGCGCATGAGCAGTTCTTC	CASSRGSGGAHEQFF
.	TRBV5-1	few	TRBJ2-5	TGCGCCAGCAGCCCCGAAGGGGGGGCCTGGGAGACCCAGTACTTC	CASSPEGGAWETQYF
.	TRBV6-5	once	TRBJ1-1	TGTGCCAGCTCGGGGGGCACTGAAGCTTTCTTT	CASSGGTEAFF
TRBD1	TRBV3-1/TRBV3-2	.	TRBJ1-5	TGTGCCAGCAGCCAACTCCCGGGACAGGGGAATCAGCCCCAGCATTTT	CASSQLPGQGNQPQHF
.	TRBV5-4	.	TRBJ1-1	TGTGCCAGCAGCGAGGGACAATGGAACACTGAAGCTTTCTTT	CASSEGQWNTEAFF
.	TRBV2	.	TRBJ2-3	TGTGCCAGCAACAACATGGACTCCACAGATACGCAGTATTTT	CASNNMDSTDTQYF
.	TRBV10-1	.	TRBJ1-4	TGCGCCAGCACCCGGGGGGGGGAAAAACTGTTTTTT	CASTRGGEKLFF
.	TRBV6-5	.	TRBJ1-6	TGTGCCAGCAGTTACTCGCGGGGGGTTTCACCCCTCCACTTT	CASSYSRGVSPLHF
.	TRBV28	.	TRBJ1-5	TGTGCCAGCGGAAGGGGTTATCAGCCCCAGCATTTT	CASGRGYQPQHF
TRBD1	TRBV7-9	.	TRBJ2-2	TGTGCCAGCAGCGGTCCTCAGGGGGCGACCGGGGAGCTGTTTTTT	CASSGPQGATGELFF
TRBD2	TRBV10-3	.	TRBJ2-2	TGTGCCAGCGGGCGGGGGGGCGCGAACACCGGGGAGCTGTTTTTT	CASGRGGANTGELFF
.	TRBV28	.	TRBJ2-2	TGTGCCAGCAGTTCGCAACCCGGACTTCCGAACGGGGAGCTGTTTTTT	CASSSQPGLPNGELFF
TRBD2	TRBV6-5	.	TRBJ2-2	TGTGCCGGCAGGGGCCTAGCGGGCCTCACCGGGGAGCTGTTTTTT	CAGRGLAGLTGELFF
.	TRBV13	.	TRBJ2-1	TGTGCCAGCCACGGAGACAATGAGCAGTTCTTC	CASHGDNEQFF
TRBD2	TRBV25-1	.	TRBJ2-5	TGTGCCAGCAGTGTCATAGCGGGGGGCGGGTACCAAGAGACCCAGTACTTC	CASSVIAGGGYQETQYF
.	TRBV10-2	few	TRBJ1-6	TGCGCCAGCAGTGACTACTCCTATAATTCACCCCTCCACTTT	CASSDYSYNSPLHF
TRBD2	TRBV5-4	once	TRBJ2-5	TGTGCCAGCAGCTTGGCGCTAGCGGGGGGGCCGGAGACCCAGTACTTC	CASSLALAGGPETQYF
TRBD2	TRBV11-3	.	TRBJ2-7	TGTGCCAGCAGCTTACAGGTGGCAGCGGGGGGGAAAAGCTCCTACGAGCAGTACTTC	CASSLQVAAGGKSSYEQYF
TRBD1	TRBV11-3	.	TRBJ1-1	TGTGCCAGCAGCTTAAGTCGGTGGGACAGAGCATCGAACACTGAAGCTTTCTTT	CASSLSRWDRASNTEAFF
TRBD1	TRBV7-3	few	TRBJ1-6	TGTGCCAGCAGTCGGATCGGACAGGGGCTTTCACCCCTCCACTTT	CASSRIGQGLSPLHF
TRBD2	TRBV7-3	.	TRBJ2-2	TGTGCCAGCAGCTTAGGGGCGGGGGGACCCGGGGAGCTGTTTTTT	CASSLGAGGPGELFF
.	TRBV7-2	.	TRBJ2-5	TGTGCCAGCAGTCAGGTGGAGACCCAGTACTTC	CASSQVETQYF
TRBD2	TRBV4-1	.	TRBJ2-3	TGCGCCAGCAGCCAAGAGGCATCTAGCGGGGGGATAGATACGCAGTATTTT	CASSQEASSGGIDTQYF
TRBD2	TRBV11-2	.	TRBJ2-3	TGTGCCAGCAGCTTAGATCTACTAGCGGGTACGCAGTATTTT	CASSLDLLAGTQYF
.	TRBV6-5	once	TRBJ2-3	TGTGCCAGCAGTTACCCCGGCACAGATACGCAGTATTTT	CASSYPGTDTQYF
TRBD2	TRBV9	.	TRBJ2-2	TGTGCCAGCAGCCCCCGGGCTAGCGGGGTGGGCGGGGAGCTGTTTTTT	CASSPRASGVGGELFF
TRBD1	TRBV3-1/TRBV3-2	.	TRBJ1-6	TGTGCCAGCAGCCAAGGCGGGACAGGGGGACCCCTCCACTTT	CASSQGGTGGPLHF